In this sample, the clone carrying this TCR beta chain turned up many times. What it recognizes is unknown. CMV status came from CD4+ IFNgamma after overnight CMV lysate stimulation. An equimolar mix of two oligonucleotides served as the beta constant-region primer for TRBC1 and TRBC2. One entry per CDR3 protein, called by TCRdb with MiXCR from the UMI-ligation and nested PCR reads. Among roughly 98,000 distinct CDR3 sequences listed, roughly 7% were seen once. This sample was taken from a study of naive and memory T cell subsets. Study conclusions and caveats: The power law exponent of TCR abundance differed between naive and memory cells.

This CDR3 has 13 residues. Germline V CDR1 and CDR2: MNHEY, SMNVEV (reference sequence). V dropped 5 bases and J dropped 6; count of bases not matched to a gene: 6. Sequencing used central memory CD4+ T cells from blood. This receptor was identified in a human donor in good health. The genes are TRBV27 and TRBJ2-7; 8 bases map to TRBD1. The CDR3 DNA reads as TGTGCCAGCAGTCAGCGGACAGGGCTCGAGCAGTACTTC. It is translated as CASSQRTGLEQYF.